These 32 T cell receptor beta chains share one sample of origin, sequenced in a study of cytomegalovirus exposure and HLA in healthy donors. Assay used: immunoSEQ multiplex PCR; TCRdb lists only in-frame clones, some missing. The sample contains over 45,000 clones, around 90% of which appear only once. Sequenced material: PBMCs. The receptors originated from a woman in her twenties or thirties in good health and CMV-seronegative.

The V and J genes are TRBV6-5 and TRBJ2-7; 9 bases align to TRBD1. V shed 6 bases, J shed 2 bases, and the junction held 5 bases outside the gene matches. The CDR3 contains 14 residues. Germline V lookup: CDR1 MNHEY, CDR2 SVGAGI. CDR3 nucleotides: TGTGCCAGCAGGCCACAGGGGGCGACCTACGAGCAGTACTTC. Protein sequence: CASRPQGATYEQYF.

The rearrangement uses TRBV5-8 and TRBJ2-1, with D perhaps TRBD2 (6 bases). CDR3 size: 19 residues. Between the trimmed V and J ends, which lost 0 bases and 0 bases, there was a span of 19 bases. CDR1 and CDR2 (germline): SGHTS, YDEGEE. Written as DNA, the CDR3 is TGTGCCAGCAGCTTGGTCGGTGTGATGGCGACTAGCTCCTACAATGAGCAGTTCTTC. Amino acid sequence: CASSLVGVMATSSYNEQFF.

The genes are TRBV7-6 and TRBJ2-1; 13 bases are a match to TRBD2. There are 18 residues in the CDR3. Germline V gene sequence: CDR1 SGHVS, CDR2 FNYEAQ. J gave up 2 bases and V 0 bases, and 4 bases lay outside the gene matches. The CDR3 sequence: CASSLAPGTSGAYNEQFF. In DNA form, the CDR3 reads TGTGCCAGCAGCTTAGCCCCCGGGACTAGCGGGGCCTACAATGAGCAGTTCTTC.

The genes are TRBV5-6 and TRBJ1-1; D gene ambiguous. The CDR3 is 15 residues long. Germline CDR1 SGHDT, CDR2 YYEEEE. V lost 4 bases and J 0 bases, leaving 13 bases between the germline ends. The CDR3 sequence is CASSPIGLLNTEAFF. The CDR3 DNA reads as TGTGCCAGCAGCCCCATTGGGCTCTTGAACACTGAAGCTTTCTTT.

This chain uses TRBV7-6 with TRBJ2-2; possible D gene TRBD2, 6 bases. The CDR3 is made up of 16 amino acids. Trimming took 1 base from V and 1 from J, leaving 10 bases between them. Germline CDR1 SGHVS, CDR2 FNYEAQ. The CDR3 reads CASSLEWRGNTGELFF. The CDR3 bases are TGTGCCAGCAGCTTAGAATGGCGGGGGAACACCGGGGAGCTGTTTTTT.

The chain is built from TRBV28 and TRBJ2-7; no reliable D call. Per the germline V gene, CDR1 is MDHEN and CDR2 is SYDVKM. V lost 6 bases and J 6 bases, leaving 12 bases between the germline ends. CDR3 length: 12 amino acids. In DNA form, the CDR3 reads TGTGCCAGCAGCGATTACAGTTCCGAGCAGTACTTC. Its protein product is CASSDYSSEQYF.

The chain recombines TRBV6-6 with TRBJ1-2, with D perhaps TRBD1 (5 bases). The germline V gene has CDR1 MNHNY and CDR2 SVGAGI (reference sequence). The CDR3 consists of 16 residues. V lost 5 bases and J lost 4, with 20 bases in between. CDR3 DNA sequence: TGTGCCAGCAGTCCGGACGATACAGGTCTTGGCTATGGCTACACCTTC. Translating gives CASSPDDTGLGYGYTF.

The chain links TRBV2 to TRBJ2-3; a weak D match, TRBD1 (6 bases). With 6 bases removed from V and 2 bases from J, the gap between germline ends came to 15 bases. The germline CDR1 and CDR2 sequences are SNHLY and FYNNEI. The CDR3 is 15 residues long. CDR3 coding DNA: TGTGCCAGCAGGGCCAGGGGCGACCCCACAGATACGCAGTATTTT. Residues: CASRARGDPTDTQYF.

The gene calls are TRBV6-5 and TRBJ2-7, with a weak D call TRBD2 (6 bases). The CDR3 contains 15 residues. V lost 5 bases, J lost 2 bases, and 16 bases lay in between. Looked up from germline, CDR1 is MNHEY and CDR2 is SVGAGI. CDR3 amino acids: CASSLGWRVAYEQYF. Written as DNA, the CDR3 is TGTGCCAGCAGTCTTGGTTGGAGGGTGGCCTACGAGCAGTACTTC.

J is TRBJ2-5 and V is TRBV6-6, with TRBD1 matching 8 bases. The V and J ends lost 5 bases and 3 bases, in that order; junction bases with no gene match: 8. Per the germline V gene, CDR1 is MNHNY and CDR2 is SVGAGI (reference sequence). The CDR3 contains 15 residues. CDR3 amino acids: CASSIDRGREETQYF. CDR3 DNA: TGTGCCAGCAGTATCGACAGGGGTAGGGAAGAGACCCAGTACTTC.

The chain is built from TRBV2 and TRBJ2-1; tentative D call: TRBD2 (6 bases). The CDR3 is 16 amino acids. Germline CDR1 is SNHLY and CDR2 is FYNNEI. Trimming shortened V by 2 bases and J by 11 bases, and 22 bases separated the two germline ends. For the CDR3, the DNA is TGTGCCAGCAGTGAAATGGGTCTAGCGTCCGGAGATAAGCAGTTCTTC. It is translated as CASSEMGLASGDKQFF. The variable domain in full, completed from reference TRBV2 and TRBJ2-1, reads EPEVTQTPSHQVTQMGQEVILRCVPISNHLYFYWYRQILGQKVEFLVSFYNNEISEKSEIFDDQFSVERPDGSNFTLKIRSTKLEDSAMYFCASSEMGLASGDKQFFGPGTRLTVL.

The chain combines TRBV14 with TRBJ1-2; D is unresolved. CDR3 size: 14 residues. The germline gives CDR1 SGHDN, CDR2 FVKESK. V shed 2 bases and J shed 4 bases, with 11 bases lying between them. The CDR3 protein is CASSQRGTSYGYTF. DNA for the CDR3: TGTGCCAGCAGCCAAAGAGGAACGTCCTATGGCTACACCTTC.

This chain connects TRBV9 to TRBJ2-1; 9 bases line up with TRBD2. The ends lost 0 bases at V and 7 bases at J; junction bases unmatched: 5. Per the germline V gene, CDR1 is SGDLS and CDR2 is YYNGEE. The CDR3 spans 15 residues. CDR3 residues: CASSVGVAGVNEQFF. CDR3 bases: TGTGCCAGCAGCGTAGGGGTAGCGGGAGTAAATGAGCAGTTCTTC.

The genes are TRBV11-2 and TRBJ1-1, with D hard to call. CDR1 and CDR2 from the germline V gene are SGHAT and FQNNGV. Trimming removed 11 bases from V and 1 base from J, with 8 bases in between. This CDR3 has 11 residues. The CDR3 nucleotides read TGTGCCTGTAAGAGGAACACTGAAGCTTTCTTT. This gives the protein CACKRNTEAFF.

The rearrangement links TRBV28 to TRBJ2-7; the match to TRBD1 covers 9 bases. Per germline, CDR1 MDHEN and CDR2 SYDVKM. Unmatched junction bases numbered 8, after V lost 6 bases and J lost 2 bases. There are 15 residues in the CDR3. CDR3 nucleotides: TGTGCCAGCAGCTCCCCGGGACAGGGTCCCTACGAGCAGTACTTC. It yields the protein CASSSPGQGPYEQYF.

The rearrangement joins TRBV18 to TRBJ1-4; 8 bases align to TRBD1. V gave up 2 bases and J gave up 7 bases; unmatched junction bases: 6. This CDR3 is 15 amino acids long. Germline V gene sequence: CDR1 KGHSH, CDR2 LQKENI. The CDR3 loop is CASSPIRGQAEKLFF. The DNA of the CDR3 is TGTGCCAGCTCACCAATCCGGGGACAGGCTGAAAAACTGTTTTTT.

This clone came up a few times. The J gene is TRBJ2-3, the V gene TRBV11-2; 7 bases agree with TRBD2. V shed 5 bases, J shed 0 bases, and the junction held 5 bases outside the gene matches. Germline assignment: CDR1 SGHAT and CDR2 FQNNGV. This CDR3 comprises 15 residues. As DNA, the CDR3 is TGTGCCAGCAGCCCCACGCGGGGGAGCACAGATACGCAGTATTTT. Translation: CASSPTRGSTDTQYF.

The gene calls are TRBV9 and TRBJ1-1, with 7 bases matching TRBD1. The trim removed 4 bases at V and 7 bases at J, leaving 13 bases unmatched. CDR1 is SGDLS and CDR2 is YYNGEE in the germline V gene. The CDR3 runs 15 residues. The CDR3 DNA reads as TGTGCCAGCAGCCGGGATTCGGTCCGGACAGGTGAAGCTTTCTTT. It encodes CASSRDSVRTGEAFF. Looking up the rest from reference TRBV9 and TRBJ1-1 gives the full variable domain: DSGVTQTPKHLITATGQRVTLRCSPRSGDLSVYWYQQSLDQGLQFLIQYYNGEERAKGNILERFSAQQFPDLHSELNLSSLELGDSALYFCASSRDSVRTGEAFFGQGTRLTVV.

V and J are TRBV28 and TRBJ1-5, with 10 bases lining up with TRBD1. Germline CDR1 is MDHEN and CDR2 is SYDVKM. CDR3 length: 15 residues. V lost 3 bases and J lost 7; bases outside the gene matches: 6. CDR3 in amino acids: CASSLTGGEGQPQHF. Here the CDR3 DNA reads TGTGCCAGCAGTTTGACAGGGGGCGAGGGGCAGCCCCAGCATTTT.

V is TRBV19 and J is TRBJ1-1; D unclear. Germline V gene lookup returns CDR1 LNHDA and CDR2 SQIVND (reference sequence). V was cut by 1 base and J by 1 base, with 10 bases left in between. This CDR3 is built from 15 residues. The CDR3 here is CASSIVVQWNTEAFF. CDR3 bases: TGTGCCAGTAGTATAGTTGTACAGTGGAACACTGAAGCTTTCTTT.

The genes are TRBV2 and TRBJ1-4; D not resolved. The germline V gene has CDR1 SNHLY and CDR2 FYNNEI. This CDR3 has 11 amino acids. Trimming removed 5 bases at V and 10 bases at J, with 8 bases between. The CDR3 loop is CASSLRGKLFF. DNA for the CDR3: TGTGCCAGCAGTCTGAGAGGAAAACTGTTTTTT.

This clone has a single count. The gene calls are TRBV27 and TRBJ2-7, with 10 bases aligning to TRBD2. With V trimmed by 6 bases and J by 2 bases, 4 bases remained unmatched. CDR3 size: 14 residues. The germline gives CDR1 MNHEY, CDR2 SMNVEV (reference sequence). Here the CDR3 reads CASSPSGGTYEQYF. The DNA of the CDR3 is TGTGCCAGCAGCCCTAGCGGGGGAACCTACGAGCAGTACTTC.

The chain joins TRBV27 to TRBJ2-3; D is unresolved. V was shortened by 5 bases and J by 6 bases, with 9 bases between the two germline ends. This CDR3 spans 12 amino acids. The V gene's germline CDR1 is MNHEY and CDR2 SMNVEV (reference sequence). The CDR3: CASSTLSDTQYF. The CDR3 DNA follows: TGTGCCAGCAGTACCCTGAGCGATACGCAGTATTTT.

The chain combines TRBV5-4 with TRBJ2-2, with 9 positions matching TRBD2. This CDR3 has 17 residues. The J segment lost 0 bases and the V segment lost 2 bases, leaving 5 bases of the junction unmatched. CDR1 is SGHNT, CDR2 YYREEE, per germline (reference sequence). The CDR3 nucleotides read TGTGCCAGCAGCTTTTGGCCTAGCGGGACGAACACCGGGGAGCTGTTTTTT. Translating it yields CASSFWPSGTNTGELFF.

The chain links TRBV2 to TRBJ1-2, with TRBD1 matching over 7 bases. The germline V gene has CDR1 SNHLY and CDR2 FYNNEI. Trimming cost V 9 bases and J 0 bases; bases outside gene matches: 7. The CDR3 runs to 14 residues. Here the CDR3 reads CASLAGTANYGYTF. In DNA, the CDR3 is TGTGCCAGTTTGGCCGGGACAGCTAACTATGGCTACACCTTC.

The gene calls are TRBV27 and TRBJ2-7, with D possibly being TRBD2 (5 bases). Trimming stripped 3 bases from V and 5 bases from J, with 11 bases between. The CDR3 runs 13 residues. Germline V gene lookup returns CDR1 MNHEY and CDR2 SMNVEV (reference sequence). The CDR3 DNA reads TGTGCCAGCAGTTTCGGAGGAGCGAACGAGCAGTACTTC. This translates into CASSFGGANEQYF.

The chain combines TRBV2 with TRBJ2-3, with a tentative D call TRBD2 (5 bases). The ends were cut back, 11 bases at V and 4 bases at J, with 13 bases in the middle. The germline CDR1 and CDR2 sequences are SNHLY and FYNNEI. The CDR3 totals 12 residues. This CDR3 reads CALSEVADTQYF. CDR3 DNA: TGTGCCCTTAGCGAGGTCGCAGATACGCAGTATTTT.

V gene TRBV11-2 combines with J gene TRBJ2-5, with D perhaps TRBD2 (6 bases). V lost 5 bases, J lost 2 bases, and 12 bases lay in between. Germline V gives CDR1 SGHAT, CDR2 FQNNGV. The CDR3 runs 14 residues. The CDR3 loop reads CASSRGLLQETQYF. The DNA of the CDR3 is TGTGCCAGCAGCCGGGGACTGTTACAAGAGACCCAGTACTTC.

The chain uses TRBV9 and TRBJ1-1; D unresolved. V lost 4 bases and J 6 bases, leaving 16 bases between the germline ends. Germline V gene data show CDR1 as SGDLS and CDR2 as YYNGEE. The CDR3 sequence is 14 residues long. CDR3 in amino acids: CASSPPGGRPEAFF. Here the CDR3 DNA reads TGTGCCAGCAGCCCCCCGGGCGGGAGACCTGAAGCTTTCTTT.

The genes are TRBV4-1 and TRBJ2-7; 10 bases fit TRBD2. Looked up from germline, CDR1 is MGHRA and CDR2 is YSYEKL. V trimming: 3 bases; J trimming: 0 bases; junction bases outside the gene matches: 14. This CDR3 has 19 amino acids. CDR3 nucleotides: TGCGCCAGCAGCCATCCCTTATCCGGGACTAGCGAAACCTCCTACGAGCAGTACTTC. This translates into CASSHPLSGTSETSYEQYF.

This chain connects TRBV15 to TRBJ2-3, with 13 bases fitting TRBD2. The CDR3 totals 16 residues. V lost 5 bases and J lost 4; bases outside the gene matches: 6. CDR1 and CDR2 from the germline V gene are LNHNV and YYDKDF (reference sequence). The CDR3 DNA follows: TGTGCCACCAGCCCGGGGACTAGCGGGAACGCAGATACGCAGTATTTT. Translated, it gives CATSPGTSGNADTQYF.

For the CDR3, the DNA is TGTGCCAGCAGCCAAACAGATACGCAGTATTTT. It encodes CASSQTDTQYF. The V gene is TRBV6-5, the J gene TRBJ2-3; unclear D gene. V dropped 6 bases and J dropped 3 bases, with 4 bases sitting between them. Germline V gene sequence: CDR1 MNHEY, CDR2 SVGAGI. The CDR3 is made up of 11 amino acids.